This T cell receptor beta chain was identified during a study of shared clonotypes between healthy human individuals. For the study at large: Three plates were used per donor for CD4 naive, three for CD4 memory, two for CD8 naive and one for CD8 memory. Findings and limits, study-wide: Non-shared clonotypes displayed generation probabilities falling below those of clonotypes present in all four donors.

The donor population consisted of healthy HIV-negative adults with no recent acute infections or vaccinations. Replicate PCRs from sorted subsets contained approximately 190 ng DNA, which is some 32,000 T cell genomes. Some clones are missing from TCRdb's copy, which holds only in-frame ones; the method was immunoSEQ multiplex PCR. Of around 600,000 clones in the sample, roughly 97% were seen once. Comments on this clone: Its target is unknown.

V was shortened by 5 bases and J by 0 bases, with 11 bases between the two germline ends. Germline V CDR1 and CDR2: SQVTM, ANQGSEA. This CDR3 spans 13 amino acids. This receptor was identified in a woman in her 30s in good health. V is TRBV29-1 and J is TRBJ2-7, with D maybe TRBD2 (6 bases). The sample comprised naive CD4+ T cells sorted from blood. Subset given: CD45RA+ positively selected. The CDR3 DNA reads as TGCAGCGTTCTCCGGGGGAGCTCCTACGAGCAGTACTTC. Its translation: CSVLRGSSYEQYF.